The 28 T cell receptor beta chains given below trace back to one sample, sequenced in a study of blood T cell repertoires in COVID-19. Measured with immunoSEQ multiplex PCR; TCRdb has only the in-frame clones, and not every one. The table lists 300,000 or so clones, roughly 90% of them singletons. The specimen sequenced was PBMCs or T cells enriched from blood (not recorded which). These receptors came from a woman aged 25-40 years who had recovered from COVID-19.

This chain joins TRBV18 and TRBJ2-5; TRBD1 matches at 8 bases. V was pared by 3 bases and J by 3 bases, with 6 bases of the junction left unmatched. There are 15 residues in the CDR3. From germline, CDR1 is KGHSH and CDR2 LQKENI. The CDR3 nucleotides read TGTGCCAGCTCACCGACAGGGGTAGGAAAAGAGACCCAGTACTTC. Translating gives CASSPTGVGKETQYF. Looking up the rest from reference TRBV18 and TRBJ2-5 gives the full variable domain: NAGVMQNPRHLVRRRGQEARLRCSPMKGHSHVYWYRQLPEEGLKFMVYLQKENIIDESGMPKERFSAEFPKEGPSILRIQQVVRGDSAAYFCASSPTGVGKETQYFGPGTRLLVL.

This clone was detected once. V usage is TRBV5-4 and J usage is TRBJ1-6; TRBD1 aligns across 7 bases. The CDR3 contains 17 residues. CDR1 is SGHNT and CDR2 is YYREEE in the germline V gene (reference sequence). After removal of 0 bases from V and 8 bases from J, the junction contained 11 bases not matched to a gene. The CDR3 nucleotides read TGTGCCAGCAGCTTGGTGGCAGGGGGGCTGGTTGATTCACCCCTCCACTTT. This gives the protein CASSLVAGGLVDSPLHF. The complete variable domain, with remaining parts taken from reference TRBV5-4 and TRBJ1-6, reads ETGVTQSPTHLIKTRGQQVTLRCSSQSGHNTVSWYQQALGQGPQFIFQYYREEENGRGNFPPRFSGLQFPNYSSELNVNALELDDSALYLCASSLVAGGLVDSPLHFGNGTRLTVT.

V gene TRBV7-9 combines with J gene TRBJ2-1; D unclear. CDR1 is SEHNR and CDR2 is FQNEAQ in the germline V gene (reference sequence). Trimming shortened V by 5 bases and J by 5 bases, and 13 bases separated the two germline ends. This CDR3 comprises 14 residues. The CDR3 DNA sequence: TGTGCCAGCAGCGCTCCACCCCCAGACAATGAGCAGTTCTTC. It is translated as CASSAPPPDNEQFF.

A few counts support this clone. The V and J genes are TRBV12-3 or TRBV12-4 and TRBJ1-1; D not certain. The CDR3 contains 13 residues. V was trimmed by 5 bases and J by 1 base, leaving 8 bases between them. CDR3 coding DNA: TGTGCCAGCAGTCTTACACAGAACACTGAAGCTTTCTTT. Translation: CASSLTQNTEAFF.

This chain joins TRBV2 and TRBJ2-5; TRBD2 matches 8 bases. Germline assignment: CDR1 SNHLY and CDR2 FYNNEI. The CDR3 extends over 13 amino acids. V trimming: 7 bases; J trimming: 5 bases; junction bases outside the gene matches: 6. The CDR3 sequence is CASNGLAQETQYF. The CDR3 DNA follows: TGTGCCAGCAATGGACTAGCCCAGGAGACCCAGTACTTC.

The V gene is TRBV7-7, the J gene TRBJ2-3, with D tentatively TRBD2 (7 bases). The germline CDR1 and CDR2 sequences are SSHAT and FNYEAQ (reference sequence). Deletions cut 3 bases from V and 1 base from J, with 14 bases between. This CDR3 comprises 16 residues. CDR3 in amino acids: CASSLSWGGGTDTQYF. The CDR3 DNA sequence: TGTGCCAGCAGCTTGAGTTGGGGGGGCGGCACAGATACGCAGTATTTT.

The CDR3 is CASSAATVNYGYTF. The DNA of the CDR3 is TGTGCCAGCAGTGCCGCGACAGTAAACTATGGCTACACCTTC. The J gene is TRBJ1-2, the V gene TRBV6-6, with D possibly TRBD1 on 5 matching bases. The CDR3 length is 14 residues. V was pared by 5 bases and J by 2 bases, with 12 bases between. Germline V gene data show CDR1 as MNHNY and CDR2 as SVGAGI (reference sequence).

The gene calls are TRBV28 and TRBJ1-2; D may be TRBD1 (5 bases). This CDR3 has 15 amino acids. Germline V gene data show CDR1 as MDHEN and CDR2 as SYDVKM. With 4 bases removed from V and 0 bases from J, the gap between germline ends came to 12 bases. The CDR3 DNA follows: TGTGCCAGCAGTTCCTCAGGGTTAGCTAACTATGGCTACACCTTC. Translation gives CASSSSGLANYGYTF.

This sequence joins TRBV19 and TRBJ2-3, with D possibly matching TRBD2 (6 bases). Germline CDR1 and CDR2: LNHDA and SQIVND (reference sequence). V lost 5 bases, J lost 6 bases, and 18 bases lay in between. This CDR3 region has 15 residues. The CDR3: CASSVSVGEADTQYF. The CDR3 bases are TGTGCCAGTAGTGTGTCCGTTGGGGAGGCGGATACGCAGTATTTT.

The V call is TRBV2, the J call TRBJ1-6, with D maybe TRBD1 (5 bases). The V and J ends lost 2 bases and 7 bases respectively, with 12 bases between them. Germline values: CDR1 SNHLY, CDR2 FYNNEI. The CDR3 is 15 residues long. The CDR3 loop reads CASSEKGLWNSPLHF. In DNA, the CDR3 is TGTGCCAGCAGTGAAAAGGGACTTTGGAATTCACCCCTCCACTTT.

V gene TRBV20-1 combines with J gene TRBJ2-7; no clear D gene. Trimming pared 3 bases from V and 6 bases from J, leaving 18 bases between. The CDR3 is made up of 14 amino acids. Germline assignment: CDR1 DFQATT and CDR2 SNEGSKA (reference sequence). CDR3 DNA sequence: TGCAGTGCTAGTTTGTTGCTCTCGTCGGGCGAGCAGTACTTC. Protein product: CSASLLLSSGEQYF.

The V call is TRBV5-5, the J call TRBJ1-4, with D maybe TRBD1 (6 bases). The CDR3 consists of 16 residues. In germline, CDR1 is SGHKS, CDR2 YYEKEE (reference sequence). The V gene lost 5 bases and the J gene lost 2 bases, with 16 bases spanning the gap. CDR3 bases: TGTGCCAGCAGTAAATCACACCAGGGGACTAATGAAAAACTGTTTTTT. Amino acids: CASSKSHQGTNEKLFF.

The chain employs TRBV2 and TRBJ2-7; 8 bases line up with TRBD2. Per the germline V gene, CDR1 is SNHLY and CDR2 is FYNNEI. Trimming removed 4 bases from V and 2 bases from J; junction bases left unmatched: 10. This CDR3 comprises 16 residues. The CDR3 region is CASSGLGSGGTYEQYF. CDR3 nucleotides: TGTGCCAGCAGTGGACTGGGGAGCGGGGGAACCTACGAGCAGTACTTC.

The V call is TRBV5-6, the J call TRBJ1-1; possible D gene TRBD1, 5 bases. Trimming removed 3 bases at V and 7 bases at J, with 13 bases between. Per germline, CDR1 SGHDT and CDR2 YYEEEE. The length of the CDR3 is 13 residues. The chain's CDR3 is CASSSKRGGEAFF. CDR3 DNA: TGTGCCAGCAGCTCGAAAAGGGGTGGTGAAGCTTTCTTT. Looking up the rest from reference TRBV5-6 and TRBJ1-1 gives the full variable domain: DAGVTQSPTHLIKTRGQQVTLRCSPKSGHDTVSWYQQALGQGPQFIFQYYEEEERQRGNFPDRFSGHQFPNYSSELNVNALLLGDSALYLCASSSKRGGEAFFGQGTRLTVV.

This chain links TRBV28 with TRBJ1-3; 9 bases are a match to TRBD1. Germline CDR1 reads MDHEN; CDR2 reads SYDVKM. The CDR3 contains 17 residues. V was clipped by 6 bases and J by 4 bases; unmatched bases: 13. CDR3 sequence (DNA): TGTGCCAGCAGCCGAATCGGACAGGGGAGAGGAGGAAACACCATATATTTT. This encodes CASSRIGQGRGGNTIYF.

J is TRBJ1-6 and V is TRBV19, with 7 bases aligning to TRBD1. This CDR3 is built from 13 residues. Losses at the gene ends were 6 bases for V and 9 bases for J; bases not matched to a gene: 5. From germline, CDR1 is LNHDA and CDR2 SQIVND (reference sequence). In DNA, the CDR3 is TGTGCCAGTAGGGGGGACAGCCGTTCACCCCTCCACTTT. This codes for CASRGDSRSPLHF.

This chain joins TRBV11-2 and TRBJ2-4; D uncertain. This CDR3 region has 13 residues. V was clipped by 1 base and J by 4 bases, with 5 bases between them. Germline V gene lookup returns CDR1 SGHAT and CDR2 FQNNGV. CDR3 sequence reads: CASSLALKNIQYF. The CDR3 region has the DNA TGTGCCAGCAGCTTAGCCCTGAAAAACATTCAGTACTTC.

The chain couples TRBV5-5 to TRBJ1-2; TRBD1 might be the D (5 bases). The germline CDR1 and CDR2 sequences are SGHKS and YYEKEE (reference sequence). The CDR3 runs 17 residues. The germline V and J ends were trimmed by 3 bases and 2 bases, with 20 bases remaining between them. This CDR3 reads CASSSRGRSATNYGYTF. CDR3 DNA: TGTGCCAGCAGCTCCCGGGGGAGGTCAGCGACCAACTATGGCTACACCTTC.

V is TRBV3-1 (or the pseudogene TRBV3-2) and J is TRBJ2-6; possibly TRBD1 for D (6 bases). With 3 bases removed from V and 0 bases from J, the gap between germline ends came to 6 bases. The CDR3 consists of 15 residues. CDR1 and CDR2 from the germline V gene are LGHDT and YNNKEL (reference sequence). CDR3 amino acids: CASSQDSSGANVLTF. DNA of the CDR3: TGTGCCAGCAGCCAGGACAGCTCTGGGGCCAACGTCCTGACTTTC.

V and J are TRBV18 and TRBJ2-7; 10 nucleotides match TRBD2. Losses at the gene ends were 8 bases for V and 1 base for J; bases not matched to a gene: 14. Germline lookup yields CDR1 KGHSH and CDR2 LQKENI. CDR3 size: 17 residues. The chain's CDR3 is CASRRGAGGQPSYEQYF. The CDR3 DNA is TGTGCCAGCCGCCGAGGAGCGGGGGGGCAACCGTCCTACGAGCAGTACTTC.

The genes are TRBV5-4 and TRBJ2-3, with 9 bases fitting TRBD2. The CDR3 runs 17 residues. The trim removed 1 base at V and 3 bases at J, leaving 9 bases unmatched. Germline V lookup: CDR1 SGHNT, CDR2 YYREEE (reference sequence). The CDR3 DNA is TGTGCCAGCAGCTTGAGGGGACGTAGCGGGGGAACAGATACGCAGTATTTT. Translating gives CASSLRGRSGGTDTQYF.

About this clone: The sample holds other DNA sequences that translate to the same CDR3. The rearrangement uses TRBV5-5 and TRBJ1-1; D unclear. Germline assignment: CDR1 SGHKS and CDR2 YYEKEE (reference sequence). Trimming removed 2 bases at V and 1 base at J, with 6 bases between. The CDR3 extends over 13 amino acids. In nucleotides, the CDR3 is TGTGCCAGCAGCTTCGGTGGGAACACTGAAGCTTTCTTT. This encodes CASSFGGNTEAFF.

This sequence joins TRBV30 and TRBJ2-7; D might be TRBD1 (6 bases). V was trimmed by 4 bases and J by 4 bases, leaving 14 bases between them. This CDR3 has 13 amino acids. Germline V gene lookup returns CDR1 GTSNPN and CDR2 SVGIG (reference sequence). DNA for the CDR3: TGTGCCTGGAATCGGGACACACCATACGAGCAGTACTTC. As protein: CAWNRDTPYEQYF.

The CDR3 nucleotides read TGTGCCAGCAGTATTTTAGCGGGCACCTCCTACAATGAGCAGTTCTTC. This encodes CASSILAGTSYNEQFF. The chain is built from TRBV28 and TRBJ2-1; 7 bases are a match to TRBD2. V shed 5 bases, J shed 0 bases, and the junction held 7 bases outside the gene matches. The CDR3 has 16 residues. Germline CDR1 is MDHEN and CDR2 is SYDVKM.

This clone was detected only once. CDR3 region: CASSLQGADYGYTF. The CDR3, as DNA: TGCGCCAGCAGCTTGCAGGGGGCTGACTATGGCTACACCTTC. This rearrangement joins TRBV5-1 to TRBJ1-2; 8 bases align to TRBD1. In germline, CDR1 is SGHRS, CDR2 YFSETQ. The V and J ends lost 1 base and 3 bases, in that order; junction bases with no gene match: 2. CDR3 length: 14 residues.

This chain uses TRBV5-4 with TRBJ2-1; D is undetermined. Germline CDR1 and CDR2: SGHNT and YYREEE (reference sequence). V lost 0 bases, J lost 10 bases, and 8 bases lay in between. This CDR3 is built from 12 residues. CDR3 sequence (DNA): TGTGCCAGCAGCTTGGCTAGAGCAGAGCAGTTCTTC. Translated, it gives CASSLARAEQFF.

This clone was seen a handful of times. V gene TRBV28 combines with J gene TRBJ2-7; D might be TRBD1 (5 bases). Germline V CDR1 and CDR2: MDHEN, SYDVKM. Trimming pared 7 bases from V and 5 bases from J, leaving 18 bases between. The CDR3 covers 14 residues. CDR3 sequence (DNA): TGTGCCAGCACCCGACTGGCAGAAGGGGACGAGCAGTACTTC. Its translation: CASTRLAEGDEQYF.

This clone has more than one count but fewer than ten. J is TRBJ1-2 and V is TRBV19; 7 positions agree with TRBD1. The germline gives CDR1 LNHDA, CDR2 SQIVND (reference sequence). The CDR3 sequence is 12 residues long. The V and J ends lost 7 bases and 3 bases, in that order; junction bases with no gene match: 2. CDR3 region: CASKTGDYGYTF. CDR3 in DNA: TGTGCCAGTAAAACAGGGGACTATGGCTACACCTTC.